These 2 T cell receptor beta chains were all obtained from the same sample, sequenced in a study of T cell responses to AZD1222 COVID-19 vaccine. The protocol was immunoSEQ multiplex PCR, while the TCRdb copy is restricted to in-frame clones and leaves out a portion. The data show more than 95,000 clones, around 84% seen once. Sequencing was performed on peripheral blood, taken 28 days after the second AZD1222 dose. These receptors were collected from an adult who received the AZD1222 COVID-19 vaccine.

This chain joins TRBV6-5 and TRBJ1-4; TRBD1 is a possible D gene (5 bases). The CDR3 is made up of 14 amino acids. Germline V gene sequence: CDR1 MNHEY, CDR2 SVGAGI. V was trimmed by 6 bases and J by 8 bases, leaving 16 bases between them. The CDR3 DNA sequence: TGTGCCAGCAGCTCCAGGGAGCTGGGGGAAAAACTGTTTTTT. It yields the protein CASSSRELGEKLFF.

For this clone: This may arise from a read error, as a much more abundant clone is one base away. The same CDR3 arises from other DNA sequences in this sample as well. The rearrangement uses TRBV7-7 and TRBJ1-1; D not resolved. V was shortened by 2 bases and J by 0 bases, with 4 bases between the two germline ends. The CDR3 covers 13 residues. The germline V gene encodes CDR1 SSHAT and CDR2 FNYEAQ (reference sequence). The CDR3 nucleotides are TGTGCCAGCAGCTTAACACTGAACACTGAAGCTTTCTTT. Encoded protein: CASSLTLNTEAFF.